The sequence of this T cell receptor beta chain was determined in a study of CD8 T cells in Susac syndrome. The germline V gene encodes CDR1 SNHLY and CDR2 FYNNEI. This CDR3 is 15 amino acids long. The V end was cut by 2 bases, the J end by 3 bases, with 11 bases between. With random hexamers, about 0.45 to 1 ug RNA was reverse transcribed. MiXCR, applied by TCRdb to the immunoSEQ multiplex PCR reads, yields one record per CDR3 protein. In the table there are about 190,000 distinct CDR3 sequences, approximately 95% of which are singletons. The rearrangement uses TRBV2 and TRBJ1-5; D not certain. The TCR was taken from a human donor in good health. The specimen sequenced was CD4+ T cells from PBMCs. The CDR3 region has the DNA TGTGCCAGCAGTGAAATCGGACTGTACAATCAGCCCCAGCATTTT. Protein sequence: CASSEIGLYNQPQHF. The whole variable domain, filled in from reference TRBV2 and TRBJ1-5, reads EPEVTQTPSHQVTQMGQEVILRCVPISNHLYFYWYRQILGQKVEFLVSFYNNEISEKSEIFDDQFSVERPDGSNFTLKIRSTKLEDSAMYFCASSEIGLYNQPQHFGDGTRLSIL.